A selection of T cell receptor beta chains follows, all from one sample in a study of blood T cell repertoires in COVID-19. Profiling relied on immunoSEQ multiplex PCR, and the TCRdb table lists in-frame clones only, not all of them. There are 470,000 or so clones in the sample; approximately 85% occur only once, and about 3% lies in the top ten. Material for sequencing was peripheral blood. The receptors shown here come from a human donor in a cohort sampled during active COVID-19. The CDR3 runs from the conserved cysteine through the conserved F or W. A D gene is named only where the DNA matches it firmly.

.	TRBV21-1	TRBJ2-1	TGTGCCAGCAGCTACCGGAAGGGGCAGACTAGCGTCTCCTACAATGAGCAGTTCTTC	CASSYRKGQTSVSYNEQFF
TRBD1	TRBV27	TRBJ2-5	TGTGCCAGCAGCCCTCTCCGGGACAGCCGAATGTCCCAGTACTTC	CASSPLRDSRMSQYF
TRBD2	TRBV6-5	TRBJ2-3	TGTGCCAGCAGGTTAGCGGGAGGGGGCACAGATACGCAGTATTTT	CASRLAGGGTDTQYF
TRBD1	TRBV2	TRBJ1-1	TGTGCCAGCAGTAACCAGGGGGTAAGGGCTGAAGCTTTCTTT	CASSNQGVRAEAFF
TRBD2	TRBV30	TRBJ2-7	TGTGCCTGGAGGAGGCTAGCGGGAGTAGGCGAGCAGTACTTC	CAWRRLAGVGEQYF
.	TRBV18	TRBJ2-2	TGTGCCAGCTCAGCAGGGGCGACGGACACCGGGGAGCTGTTTTTT	CASSAGATDTGELFF
.	TRBV6-1	TRBJ1-2	TGTGCCAGCAGTTCTACAGGGCCTACTAACTATGGCTACACCTTC	CASSSTGPTNYGYTF
.	TRBV30	TRBJ1-6	TGTGCCGCCAGAAGGAGAGATAATTCACCCCTCCACTTT	CAARRRDNSPLHF
TRBD1	TRBV2	TRBJ2-7	TGTGCCAGCATCACAGGGGTTTACTACGAGCAGTACTTC	CASITGVYYEQYF
TRBD2	TRBV28	TRBJ2-1	TGTGCCAGCAGTTCTACCCGAGCTAGCGGGTATGAGCAGTTCTTC	CASSSTRASGYEQFF
.	TRBV19	TRBJ1-1	TGTGCCAGTAGTATGGGCAGGGTGAACACTGAAGCTTTCTTT	CASSMGRVNTEAFF
TRBD1	TRBV6-5	TRBJ1-1	TGTGCCAGCAATACCATTACAGGGGACAACACTGAAGCTTTCTTT	CASNTITGDNTEAFF